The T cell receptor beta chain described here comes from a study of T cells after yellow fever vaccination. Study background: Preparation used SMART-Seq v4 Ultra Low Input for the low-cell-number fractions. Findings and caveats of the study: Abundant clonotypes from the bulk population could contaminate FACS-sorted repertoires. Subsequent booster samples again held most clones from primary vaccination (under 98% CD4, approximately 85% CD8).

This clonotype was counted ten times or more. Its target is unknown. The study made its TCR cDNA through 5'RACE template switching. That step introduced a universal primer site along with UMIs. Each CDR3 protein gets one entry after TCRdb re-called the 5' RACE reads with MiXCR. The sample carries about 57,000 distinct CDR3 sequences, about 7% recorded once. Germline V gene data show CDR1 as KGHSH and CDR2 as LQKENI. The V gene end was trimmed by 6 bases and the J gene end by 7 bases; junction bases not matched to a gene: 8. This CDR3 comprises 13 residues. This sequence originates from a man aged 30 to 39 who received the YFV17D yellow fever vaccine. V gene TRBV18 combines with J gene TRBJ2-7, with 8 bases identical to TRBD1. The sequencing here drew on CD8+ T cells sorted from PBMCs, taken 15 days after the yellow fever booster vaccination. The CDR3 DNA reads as TGTGCCAGCTCGCTGACAGGGGAAGGGGAGCAGTACTTC. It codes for CASSLTGEGEQYF.